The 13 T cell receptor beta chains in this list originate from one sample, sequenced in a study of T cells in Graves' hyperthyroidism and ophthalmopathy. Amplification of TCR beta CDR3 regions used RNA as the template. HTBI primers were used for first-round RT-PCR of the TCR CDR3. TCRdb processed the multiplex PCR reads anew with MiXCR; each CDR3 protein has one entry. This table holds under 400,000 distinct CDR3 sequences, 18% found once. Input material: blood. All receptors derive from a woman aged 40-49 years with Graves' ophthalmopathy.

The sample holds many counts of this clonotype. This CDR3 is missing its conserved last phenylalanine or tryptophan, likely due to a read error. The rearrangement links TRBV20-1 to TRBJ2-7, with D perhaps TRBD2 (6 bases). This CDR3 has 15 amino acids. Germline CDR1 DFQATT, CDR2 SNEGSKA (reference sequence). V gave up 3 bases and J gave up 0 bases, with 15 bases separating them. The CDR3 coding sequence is TGCAGTGCTAGGGCCGGGACTCACGCCTCCTACGAGCAGTACCTC. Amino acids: CSARAGTHASYEQYL.

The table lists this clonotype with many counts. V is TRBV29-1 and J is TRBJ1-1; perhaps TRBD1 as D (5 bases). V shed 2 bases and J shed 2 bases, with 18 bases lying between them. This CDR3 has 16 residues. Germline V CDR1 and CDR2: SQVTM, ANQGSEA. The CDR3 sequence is CSVESGGWPRNTEAFF. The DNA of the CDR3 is TGCAGCGTTGAATCGGGGGGGTGGCCAAGAAACACTGAAGCTTTCTTT.

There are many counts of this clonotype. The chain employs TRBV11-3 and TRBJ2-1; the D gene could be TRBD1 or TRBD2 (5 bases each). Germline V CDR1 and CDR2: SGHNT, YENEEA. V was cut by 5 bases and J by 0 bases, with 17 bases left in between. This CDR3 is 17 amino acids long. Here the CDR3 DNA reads TGTGCCAGCAGCCGGCGTGGGGGTAGCTTCTCCTACAATGAGCAGTTCTTC. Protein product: CASSRRGGSFSYNEQFF.

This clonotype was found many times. The CDR3 DNA follows: TGTGCCAGCAGCGTAGGGGTGGGAGTGTCGGGATCCTACGAGCAGTACTTC. It yields the protein CASSVGVGVSGSYEQYF. The gene calls are TRBV9 and TRBJ2-7, with D possibly TRBD2 on 5 matching bases. Trimming shortened V by 0 bases and J by 1 base, and 17 bases separated the two germline ends. The CDR3 is 17 residues long. Germline V gives CDR1 SGDLS, CDR2 YYNGEE.

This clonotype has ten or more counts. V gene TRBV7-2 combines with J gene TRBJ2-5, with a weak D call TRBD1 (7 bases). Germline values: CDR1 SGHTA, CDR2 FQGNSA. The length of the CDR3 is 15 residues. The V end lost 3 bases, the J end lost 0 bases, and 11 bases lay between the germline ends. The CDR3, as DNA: TGTGCCAGCAGCTTGCGGGACAGTTACCAAGAGACCCAGTACTTC. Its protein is CASSLRDSYQETQYF.

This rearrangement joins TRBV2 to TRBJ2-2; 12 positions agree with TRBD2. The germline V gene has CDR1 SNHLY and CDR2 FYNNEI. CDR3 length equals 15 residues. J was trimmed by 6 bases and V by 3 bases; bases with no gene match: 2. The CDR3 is CASSETSGSPGELFF. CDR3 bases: TGTGCCAGCAGTGAGACTAGCGGGAGCCCCGGGGAGCTGTTTTTT.

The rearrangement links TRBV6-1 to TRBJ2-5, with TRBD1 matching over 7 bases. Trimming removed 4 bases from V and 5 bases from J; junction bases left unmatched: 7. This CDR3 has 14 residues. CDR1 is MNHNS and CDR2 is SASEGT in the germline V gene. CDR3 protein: CASSATGSLETQYF. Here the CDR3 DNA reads TGTGCCAGCAGTGCGACAGGGAGTCTCGAGACCCAGTACTTC.

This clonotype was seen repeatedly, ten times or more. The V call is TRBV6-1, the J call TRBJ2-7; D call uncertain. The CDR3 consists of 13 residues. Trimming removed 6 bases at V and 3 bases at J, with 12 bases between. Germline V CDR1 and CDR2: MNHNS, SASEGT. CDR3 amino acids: CASRIDSFYEQYF. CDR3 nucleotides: TGTGCCAGCAGAATTGACTCGTTCTACGAGCAGTACTTC.

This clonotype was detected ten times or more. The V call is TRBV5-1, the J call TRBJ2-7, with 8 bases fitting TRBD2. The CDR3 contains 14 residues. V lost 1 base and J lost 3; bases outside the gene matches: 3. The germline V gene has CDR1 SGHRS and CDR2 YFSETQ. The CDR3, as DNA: TGCGCCAGCAGCTTGAGGACTAGCAGCTACGAGCAGTACTTC. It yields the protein CASSLRTSSYEQYF.

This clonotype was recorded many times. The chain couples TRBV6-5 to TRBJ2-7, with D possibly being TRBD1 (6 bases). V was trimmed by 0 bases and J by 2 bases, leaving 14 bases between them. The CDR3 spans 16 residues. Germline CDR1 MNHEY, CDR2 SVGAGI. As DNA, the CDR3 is TGTGCCAGCAGTTACTCCGGGACACGTCCAACCTACGAGCAGTACTTC. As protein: CASSYSGTRPTYEQYF.

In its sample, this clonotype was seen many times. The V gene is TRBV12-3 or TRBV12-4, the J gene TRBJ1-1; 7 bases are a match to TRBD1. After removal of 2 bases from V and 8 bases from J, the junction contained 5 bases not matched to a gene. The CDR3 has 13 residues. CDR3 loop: CASSLRQGNEAFF. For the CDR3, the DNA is TGTGCCAGCAGTTTACGACAGGGTAACGAAGCTTTCTTT.

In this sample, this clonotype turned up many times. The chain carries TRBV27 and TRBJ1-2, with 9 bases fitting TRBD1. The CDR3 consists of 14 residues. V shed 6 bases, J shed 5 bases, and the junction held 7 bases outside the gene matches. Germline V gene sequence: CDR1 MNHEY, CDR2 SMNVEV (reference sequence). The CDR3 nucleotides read TGTGCCAGCAGCGAGACAGGGGGAGGGTATGGCTACACCTTC. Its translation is CASSETGGGYGYTF.

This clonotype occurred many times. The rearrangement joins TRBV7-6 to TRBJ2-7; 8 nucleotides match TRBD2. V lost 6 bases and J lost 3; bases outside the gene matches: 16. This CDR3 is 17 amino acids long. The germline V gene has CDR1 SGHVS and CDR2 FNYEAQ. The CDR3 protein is CASSSRPPGLGGYEQYF. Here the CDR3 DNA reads TGTGCCAGCAGTTCTAGACCCCCGGGACTAGGGGGCTACGAGCAGTACTTC.